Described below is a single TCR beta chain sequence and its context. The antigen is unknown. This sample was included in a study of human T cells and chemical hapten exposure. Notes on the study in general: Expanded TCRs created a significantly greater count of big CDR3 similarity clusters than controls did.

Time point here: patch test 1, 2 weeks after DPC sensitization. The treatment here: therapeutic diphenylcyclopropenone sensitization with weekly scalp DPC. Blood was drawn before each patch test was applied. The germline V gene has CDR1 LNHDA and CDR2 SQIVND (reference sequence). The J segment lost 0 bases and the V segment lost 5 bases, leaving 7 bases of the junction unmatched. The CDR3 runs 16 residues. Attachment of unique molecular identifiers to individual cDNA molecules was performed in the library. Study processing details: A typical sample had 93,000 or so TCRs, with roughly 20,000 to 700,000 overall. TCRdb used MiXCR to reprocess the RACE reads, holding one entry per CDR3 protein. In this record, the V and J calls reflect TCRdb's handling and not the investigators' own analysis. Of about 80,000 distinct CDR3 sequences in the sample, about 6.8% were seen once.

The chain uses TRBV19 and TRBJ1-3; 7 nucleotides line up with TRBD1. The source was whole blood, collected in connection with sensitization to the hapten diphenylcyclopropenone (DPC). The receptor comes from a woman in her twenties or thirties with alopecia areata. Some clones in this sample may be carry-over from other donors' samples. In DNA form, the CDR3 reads TGTGCCAGTAGTCCCAACCGGGACAGCTCTGGAAACACCATATATTTT. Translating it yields CASSPNRDSSGNTIYF.